This TCR beta chain stems from a study of OX40 agonist ivuxolimab in advanced cancers. Of note for this clone: The target antigen is unknown.

Sequencing used immunoSEQ multiplex PCR; TCRdb keeps in-frame clones, though not all of them. Of around 78,000 clones in the sample, around 89% were seen once. Whole-study findings and limits: Low normalized clonal expansion also occurred in some nonresponding patients. Partial responders treated at 0.1-3.0 mg/kg exhibited clonal expansion among the lowest measured.

Patients had blood sampled at baseline and again on cycle 4 day 1 and cycle 7 day 1. Germline CDR1 and CDR2: LNHDA and SQIVND (reference sequence). V was shortened by 7 bases and J by 4 bases, with 17 bases between the two germline ends. CDR3 length: 15 amino acids. This chain connects TRBV19 to TRBJ1-5; no clear D. Sequenced material: CD4+ or CD8+ T cells sorted from blood, taken in a trial of the OX40 agonist ivuxolimab. The origin of this receptor is an adult with an advanced solid tumor such as melanoma, head and neck, liver or kidney cancer. CDR3 in amino acids: CASTSAPVGNQPQHF. Here the CDR3 DNA reads TGTGCCAGTACCTCGGCCCCGGTAGGGAATCAGCCCCAGCATTTT.